The clone carrying this T cell receptor beta chain has a single count. This entry is derived from a study of T cells in Graves' hyperthyroidism and ophthalmopathy. RNA transcripts served as the template for amplifying TCR beta CDR3 regions. The primer set for the first-round RT-PCR of the TCR CDR3 was HTBI. TCRdb redid the calling of the multiplex PCR reads with MiXCR, one entry per CDR3 protein. In the table there are around 240,000 distinct CDR3 sequences, approximately 16% of which are singletons. The CDR3 is 17 amino acids. The junction had 15 bases not matched to a gene; V was cut back by 6 bases and J by 5 bases. Germline V gives CDR1 SQVTM, CDR2 ANQGSEA.

Sequencing was done on a sample of blood. The chain carries TRBV29-1 and TRBJ2-1, with 11 bases that match TRBD2. This TCR came from a young woman with Graves' ophthalmopathy. CDR3 sequence (DNA): TGCAGCGTCTCCTACCCCGGGACTAGCGGATTAAACAATGAGCAGTTCTTC. Translated: CSVSYPGTSGLNNEQFF.